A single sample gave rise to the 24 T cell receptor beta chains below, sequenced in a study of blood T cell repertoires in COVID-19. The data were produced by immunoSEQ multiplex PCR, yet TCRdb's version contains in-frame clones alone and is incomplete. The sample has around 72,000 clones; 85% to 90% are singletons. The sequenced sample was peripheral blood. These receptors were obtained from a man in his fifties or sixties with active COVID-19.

CDR3 protein: CASSSGGTSTDTQYF. The CDR3 nucleotides read TGTGCCAGCAGCTCGGGCGGGACTAGCACAGATACGCAGTATTTT. This chain uses TRBV7-9 with TRBJ2-3; TRBD2 is a possible D gene (6 bases). The CDR3 sequence is 15 residues long. The germline CDR1 and CDR2 sequences are SEHNR and FQNEAQ (reference sequence). V was trimmed by 4 bases and J by 0 bases, leaving 11 bases between them. Based on the CDR3 plus reference TRBV7-9 and TRBJ2-3, the full variable domain is DTGVSQNPRHKITKRGQNVTFRCDPISEHNRLYWYRQTLGQGPEFLTYFQNEAQLEKSRLLSDRFSAERPKGSFSTLEIQRTEQGDSAMYLCASSSGGTSTDTQYFGPGTRLTVL.

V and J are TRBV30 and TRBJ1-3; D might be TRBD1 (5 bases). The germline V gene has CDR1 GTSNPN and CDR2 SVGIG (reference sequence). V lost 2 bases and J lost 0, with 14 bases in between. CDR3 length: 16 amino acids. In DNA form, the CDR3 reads TGTGCCTGGAGTATCCATGGGGCAGCCTCTGGAAACACCATATATTTT. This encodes CAWSIHGAASGNTIYF.

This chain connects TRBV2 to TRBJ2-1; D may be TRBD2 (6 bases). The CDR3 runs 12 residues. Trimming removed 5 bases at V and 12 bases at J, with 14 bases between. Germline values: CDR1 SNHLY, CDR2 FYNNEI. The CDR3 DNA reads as TGTGCCAGCAGTTTCTCCCCCGGGGGGCAGTTCTTC. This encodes CASSFSPGGQFF.

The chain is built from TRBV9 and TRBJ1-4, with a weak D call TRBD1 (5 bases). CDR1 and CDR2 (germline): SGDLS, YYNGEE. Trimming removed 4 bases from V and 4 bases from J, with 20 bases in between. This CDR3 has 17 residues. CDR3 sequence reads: CASSFGLGAGDNEKLFF. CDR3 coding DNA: TGTGCCAGCAGCTTCGGCCTTGGGGCAGGTGATAATGAAAAACTGTTTTTT. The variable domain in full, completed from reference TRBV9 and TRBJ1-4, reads DSGVTQTPKHLITATGQRVTLRCSPRSGDLSVYWYQQSLDQGLQFLIQYYNGEERAKGNILERFSAQQFPDLHSELNLSSLELGDSALYFCASSFGLGAGDNEKLFFGSGTQLSVL.

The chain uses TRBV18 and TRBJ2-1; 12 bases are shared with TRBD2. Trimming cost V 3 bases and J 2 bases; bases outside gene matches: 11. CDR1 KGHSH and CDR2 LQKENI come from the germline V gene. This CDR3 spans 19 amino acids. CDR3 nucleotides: TGTGCCAGCTCACCCAACCGCCATACTAGCGGGGGGACCTACAATGAGCAGTTCTTC. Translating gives CASSPNRHTSGGTYNEQFF.

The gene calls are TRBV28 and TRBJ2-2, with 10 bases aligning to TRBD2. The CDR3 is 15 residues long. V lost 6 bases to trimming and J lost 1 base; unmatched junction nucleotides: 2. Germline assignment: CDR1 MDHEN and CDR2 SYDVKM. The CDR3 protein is CASSVAGGNTGELFF. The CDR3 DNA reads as TGTGCCAGCAGCGTAGCGGGAGGGAACACCGGGGAGCTGTTTTTT.

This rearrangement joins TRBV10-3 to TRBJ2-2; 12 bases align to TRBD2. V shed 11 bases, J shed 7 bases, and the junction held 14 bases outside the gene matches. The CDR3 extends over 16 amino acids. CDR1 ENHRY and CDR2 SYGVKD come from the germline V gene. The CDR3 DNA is TGTGCCTCCGGGGCTAGCGGGGGGGCCAAAATCGGGGAGCTGTTTTTT. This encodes CASGASGGAKIGELFF.

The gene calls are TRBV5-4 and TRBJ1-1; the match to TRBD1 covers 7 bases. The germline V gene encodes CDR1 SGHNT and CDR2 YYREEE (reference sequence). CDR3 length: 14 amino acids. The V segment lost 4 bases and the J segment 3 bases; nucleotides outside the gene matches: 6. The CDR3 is CASSSDRADTEAFF. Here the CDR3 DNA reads TGTGCCAGCAGCAGTGACAGGGCGGACACTGAAGCTTTCTTT.

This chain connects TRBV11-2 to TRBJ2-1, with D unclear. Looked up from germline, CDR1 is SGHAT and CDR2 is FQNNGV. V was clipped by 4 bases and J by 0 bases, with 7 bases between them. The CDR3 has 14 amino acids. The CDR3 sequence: CASSSLRSYNEQFF. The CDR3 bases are TGTGCCAGCAGCTCTCTACGCTCCTACAATGAGCAGTTCTTC. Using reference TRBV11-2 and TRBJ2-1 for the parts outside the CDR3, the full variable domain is EAGVAQSPRYKIIEKRQSVAFWCNPISGHATLYWYQQILGQGPKLLIQFQNNGVVDDSQLPKDRFSAERLKGVDSTLKIQPAKLEDSAVYLCASSSLRSYNEQFFGPGTRLTVL.

The CDR3 nucleotides read TGTGCCAGCAGCTTAGGGCAGGGCATCACCGGGGAGCTGTTTTTT. It codes for CASSLGQGITGELFF. The chain carries TRBV7-6 and TRBJ2-2; D may be TRBD1 (5 bases). Trimming left V 1 base short and J 4 bases short, with 10 bases between. Germline values: CDR1 SGHVS, CDR2 FNYEAQ. The CDR3 length is 15 residues.

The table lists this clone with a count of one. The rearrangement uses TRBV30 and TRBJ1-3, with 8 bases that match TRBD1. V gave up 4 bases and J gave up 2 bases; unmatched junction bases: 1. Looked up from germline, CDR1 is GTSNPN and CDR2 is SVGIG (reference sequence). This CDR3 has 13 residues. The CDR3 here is CAWTQGAGNTIYF. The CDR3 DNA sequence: TGTGCCTGGACACAGGGGGCTGGAAACACCATATATTTT.

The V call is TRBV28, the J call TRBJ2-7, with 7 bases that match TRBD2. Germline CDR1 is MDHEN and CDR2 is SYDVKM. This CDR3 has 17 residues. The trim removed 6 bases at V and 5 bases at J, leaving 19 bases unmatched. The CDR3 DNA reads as TGTGCCAGCAGCGATTCCCCCGGGGGTAGCGGGCGGGACGAGCAGTACTTC. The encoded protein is CASSDSPGGSGRDEQYF.

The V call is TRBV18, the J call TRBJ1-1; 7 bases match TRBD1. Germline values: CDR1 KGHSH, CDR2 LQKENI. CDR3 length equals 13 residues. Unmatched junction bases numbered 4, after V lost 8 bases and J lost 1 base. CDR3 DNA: TGTGCCAGCGCGGACAGGACGAACACTGAAGCTTTCTTT. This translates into CASADRTNTEAFF.

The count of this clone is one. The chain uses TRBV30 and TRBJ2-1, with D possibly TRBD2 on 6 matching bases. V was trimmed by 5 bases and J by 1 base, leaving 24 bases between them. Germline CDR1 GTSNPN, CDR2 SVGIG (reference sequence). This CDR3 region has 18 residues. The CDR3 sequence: CAWSHRGRNSGSYNEQFF. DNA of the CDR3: TGTGCCTGGTCACATCGGGGGAGGAATTCCGGGTCCTACAATGAGCAGTTCTTC.

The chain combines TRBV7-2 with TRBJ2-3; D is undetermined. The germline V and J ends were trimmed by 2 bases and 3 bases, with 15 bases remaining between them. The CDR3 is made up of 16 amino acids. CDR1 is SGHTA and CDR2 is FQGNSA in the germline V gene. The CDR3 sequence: CASSLLSAGRTDTQYF. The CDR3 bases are TGTGCCAGCAGCTTACTCTCAGCCGGCAGGACAGATACGCAGTATTTT.

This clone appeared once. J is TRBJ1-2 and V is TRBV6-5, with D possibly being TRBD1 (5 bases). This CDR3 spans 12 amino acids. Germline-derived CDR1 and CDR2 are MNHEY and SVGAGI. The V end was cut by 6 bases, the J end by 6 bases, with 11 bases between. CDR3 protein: CASSRTHDGYTF. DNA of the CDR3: TGTGCCAGCAGCCGGACACACGATGGCTACACCTTC.

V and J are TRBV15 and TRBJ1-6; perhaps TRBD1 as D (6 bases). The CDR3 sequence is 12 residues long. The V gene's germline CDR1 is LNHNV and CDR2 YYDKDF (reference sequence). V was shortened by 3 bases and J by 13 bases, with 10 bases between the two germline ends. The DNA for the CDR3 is TGTGCCACCAGCAGGAGGGGGGGGCCCCTCCACTTT. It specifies CATSRRGGPLHF.

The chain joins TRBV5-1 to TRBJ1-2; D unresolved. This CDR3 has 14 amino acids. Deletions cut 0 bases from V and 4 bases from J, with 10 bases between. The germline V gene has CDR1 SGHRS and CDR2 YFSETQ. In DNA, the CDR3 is TGCGCCAGCAGCTTGGCAATGGCAGGCTATGGCTACACCTTC. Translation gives CASSLAMAGYGYTF.

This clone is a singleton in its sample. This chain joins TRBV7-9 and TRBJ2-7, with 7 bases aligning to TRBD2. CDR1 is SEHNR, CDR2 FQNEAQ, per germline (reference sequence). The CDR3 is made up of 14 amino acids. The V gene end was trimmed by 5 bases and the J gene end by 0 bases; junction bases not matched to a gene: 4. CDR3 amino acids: CASSVGGGSYEQYF. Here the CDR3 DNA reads TGTGCCAGCAGCGTTGGGGGGGGCTCCTACGAGCAGTACTTC. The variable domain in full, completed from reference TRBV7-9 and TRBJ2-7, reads DTGVSQNPRHKITKRGQNVTFRCDPISEHNRLYWYRQTLGQGPEFLTYFQNEAQLEKSRLLSDRFSAERPKGSFSTLEIQRTEQGDSAMYLCASSVGGGSYEQYFGPGTRLTVT.

In DNA form, the CDR3 reads TGTGCCAGCAGTTACTCAGGGGTGGACTCACCCCTCCACTTT. Translated, it gives CASSYSGVDSPLHF. The chain couples TRBV6-5 to TRBJ1-6, with D possibly TRBD1 on 5 matching bases. This CDR3 has 14 residues. Germline V gives CDR1 MNHEY, CDR2 SVGAGI. Between the trimmed V and J ends, which lost 0 bases and 10 bases, there was a span of 10 bases.

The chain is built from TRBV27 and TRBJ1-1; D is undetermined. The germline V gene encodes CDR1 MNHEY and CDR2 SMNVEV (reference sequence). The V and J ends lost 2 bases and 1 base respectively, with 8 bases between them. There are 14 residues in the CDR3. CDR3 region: CASSLGEKNTEAFF. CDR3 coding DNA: TGTGCCAGCAGTTTAGGGGAGAAGAACACTGAAGCTTTCTTT.

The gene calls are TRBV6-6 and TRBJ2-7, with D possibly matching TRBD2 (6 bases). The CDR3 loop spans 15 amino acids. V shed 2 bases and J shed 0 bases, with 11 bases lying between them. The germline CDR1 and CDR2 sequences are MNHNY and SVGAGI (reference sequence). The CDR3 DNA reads TGTGCCAGCAGTTACAACTGGCGGGACTCCTACGAGCAGTACTTC. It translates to CASSYNWRDSYEQYF.

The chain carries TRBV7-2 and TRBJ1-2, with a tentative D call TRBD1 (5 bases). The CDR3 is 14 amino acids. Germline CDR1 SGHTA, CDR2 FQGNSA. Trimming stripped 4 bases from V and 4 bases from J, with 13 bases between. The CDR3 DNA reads TGTGCCAGCAGCTCCCCTCGCGGGGCCTATGGCTACACCTTC. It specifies CASSSPRGAYGYTF.

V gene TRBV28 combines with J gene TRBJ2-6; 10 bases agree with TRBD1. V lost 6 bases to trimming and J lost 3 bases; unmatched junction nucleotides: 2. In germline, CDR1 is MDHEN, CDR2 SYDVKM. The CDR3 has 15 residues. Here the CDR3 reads CASRGQGFGANVLTF. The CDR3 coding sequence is TGTGCCAGCAGGGGACAGGGGTTTGGGGCCAACGTCCTGACTTTC.